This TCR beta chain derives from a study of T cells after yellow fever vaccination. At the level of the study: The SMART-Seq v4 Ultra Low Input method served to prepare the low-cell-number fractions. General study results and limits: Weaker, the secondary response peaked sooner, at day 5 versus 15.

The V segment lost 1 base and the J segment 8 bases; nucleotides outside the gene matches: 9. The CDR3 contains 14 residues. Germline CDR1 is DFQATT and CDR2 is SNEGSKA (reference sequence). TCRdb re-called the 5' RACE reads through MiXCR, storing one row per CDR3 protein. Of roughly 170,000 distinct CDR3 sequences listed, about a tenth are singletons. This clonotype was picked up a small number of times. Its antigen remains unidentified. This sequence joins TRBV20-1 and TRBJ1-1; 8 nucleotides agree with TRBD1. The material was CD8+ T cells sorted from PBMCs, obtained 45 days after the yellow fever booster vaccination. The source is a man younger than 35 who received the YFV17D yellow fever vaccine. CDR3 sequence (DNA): TGCAGTGCTAGAGGAACCCGGGACAGGTTAGAAGCTTTCTTT. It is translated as CSARGTRDRLEAFF.